The entry below describes one TCR beta chain. Its specificity is not known. Losses at the gene ends were 6 bases for V and 4 bases for J; bases not matched to a gene: 2. There are 11 residues in the CDR3. Germline V gene data show CDR1 as DFQATT and CDR2 as SNEGSKA (reference sequence). These data originate in a study of T cell responses to AZD1222 COVID-19 vaccine. Study overall: Analyses pooled second doses at about 4 or about 12 weeks. Study-level points and caveats: Repertoire sampling occurred only after the peak T cell response. Spike-wide coverage was observed for vaccine-associated CD4 TCRs, with dominant responses at 160-218 and 743-854.

Here immunoSEQ multiplex PCR was the method, and the copy in TCRdb shows in-frame clones only, minus some. The table includes about 130,000 clones, roughly nine tenths detected once. The rearrangement joins TRBV20-1 to TRBJ1-1; TRBD1 agrees at 7 bases. This specimen consisted of peripheral blood, obtained on day 0 of AZD1222 vaccination. The receptor was isolated from an adult in good health. The CDR3 DNA is TGCAGTGCACAGGGGTTCACTGAAGCTTTCTTT. It specifies CSAQGFTEAFF.